This note documents a single T cell receptor (beta chain) sequence. What it binds is not known. The data belong to a study of Ad26.COV2.S vaccination and SARS-CoV-2 variants. Across the whole study: The trial was COV1001 and the donor's arm was Ad26.COV2.S.

Treatment denoted: about 20 received Ad26.COV2.S at low or high dose, single or two shots; several received placebo; per-sample allocation not given. Vaccine and placebo recipients were sampled on day 63 after the first injection. Donation came from an adult in Boston who was aged 18-55 years. CDR1 is SNHLY and CDR2 is FYNNEI in the germline V gene. With 1 base clipped from V and 7 bases from J, the junction kept 11 bases outside the gene matches. The CDR3 loop spans 17 amino acids. Study findings and constraints: Vaccine recipients surpassed placebo recipients in spike-specific TCR breadth.

Sequencing used immunoSEQ multiplex PCR; TCRdb keeps in-frame clones, though not all of them. The sample contains 400,000 to 500,000 clones, roughly nine tenths of which appear only once. This specimen consisted of peripheral blood, obtained in a trial of Ad26.COV2.S vaccine versus placebo. V gene TRBV2 combines with J gene TRBJ2-1, with 9 bases lining up with TRBD2. The sequence was obtained from a person between 18 and 65 years old who received the Ad26.COV2.S COVID-19 vaccine or a placebo. DNA for the CDR3: TGTGCCAGCAGTGAAGGGGGCCGCGGGAGGGGCCCGAATGAGCAGTTCTTC. Residues: CASSEGGRGRGPNEQFF.